Following are 23 T cell receptor beta chains from one sample sequenced in a study of regulatory T cells in long-lasting Graves disease. Sample time point: persistent/refractory GD, antithyroid drugs over 5 years with positive TRAb. Construction of the TCR library relied on RNA isolated from PBMCs. Building of the TCR beta libraries involved iRepertoire HTBI primers and Arm-PCR of CDR3 regions. TCRdb re-derived calls from the multiplex PCR reads in MiXCR, one entry per CDR3 protein. The sample yields some 440,000 distinct CDR3 sequences, less than 25% seen once. The starting material was peripheral blood mononuclear cells (PBMCs), obtained when the disease was refractory, from a patient treated with antithyroid drugs. The receptor source for this set is a female donor with Graves disease.

This clonotype has ten or more counts. The chain employs TRBV12-3 or TRBV12-4 and TRBJ2-7, with unresolved D. This CDR3 contains 17 residues. Trimming stripped 3 bases from V and 0 bases from J, with 18 bases between. Written as DNA, the CDR3 is TGTGCCAGCAGTTTCGACGGAGAACTGACTTACTCCTACGAGCAGTACTTC. This sequence encodes CASSFDGELTYSYEQYF.

This clonotype was detected many times. V usage is TRBV15 and J usage is TRBJ1-5, with D perhaps TRBD1 (5 bases). The CDR3 runs to 12 residues. V was cut by 3 bases and J by 12 bases, with 12 bases left in between. Germline CDR1 and CDR2: LNHNV and YYDKDF (reference sequence). CDR3 nucleotide sequence: TGTGCCACCAGCAGCATACAGGAACTCCAGCATTTT. Translating it yields CATSSIQELQHF.

This clonotype has just one count. The chain employs TRBV27 and TRBJ2-3; D gene uncertain. From germline, CDR1 is MNHEY and CDR2 SMNVEV (reference sequence). The CDR3 has 17 amino acids. V was trimmed by 2 bases and J by 0 bases, leaving 15 bases between them. CDR3 in amino acids: CASSLNWMPTSTDTQYF. CDR3 coding DNA: TGTGCCAGCAGTTTAAATTGGATGCCTACTAGCACAGATACGCAGTATTTT.

The chain joins TRBV6-2 or TRBV6-3 to TRBJ1-1, with D perhaps matching TRBD1 (5 bases). This CDR3 has 13 amino acids. V was shortened by 0 bases and J by 12 bases, with 14 bases between the two germline ends. CDR1 and CDR2 from the germline V gene are MNHEY and SVGEGT. CDR3 nucleotide sequence: TGTGCCAGCAGTTACTCGCGAGCAGGGATGACTTTCTTT. It yields the protein CASSYSRAGMTFF.

This clonotype was recorded many times. The genes are TRBV7-9 and TRBJ2-7; 7 positions agree with TRBD1. CDR3 size: 14 residues. The V gene end was trimmed by 4 bases and the J gene end by 3 bases; junction bases not matched to a gene: 6. Germline values: CDR1 SEHNR, CDR2 FQNEAQ (reference sequence). DNA for the CDR3: TGTGCCAGCAGCTCTGGCCGGGACAGCTACGAGCAGTACTTC. Encoded protein: CASSSGRDSYEQYF.

About this clonotype itself: Germline and junction disagree at one end, which may indicate a read error. The rearrangement joins TRBV7-7 to TRBJ2-7; the D is unclear. Germline V gene lookup returns CDR1 SSHAT and CDR2 FNYEAQ (reference sequence). This CDR3 comprises 13 residues. For the CDR3, the DNA is TGTGCTAGCAGCCCAGCTGACGGCTACGGGCAGTACTTC. Encoded protein: CASSPADGYGQYF.

This clonotype was observed at least ten times. This chain connects TRBV20-1 to TRBJ1-1; TRBD1 is a possible D gene (5 bases). Germline V gives CDR1 DFQATT, CDR2 SNEGSKA (reference sequence). Trimming cost V 3 bases and J 4 bases, with 18 bases left between them. CDR3 length: 15 amino acids. The CDR3, as DNA: TGCAGTGCTAGGACACGTGGATCAGGGACCACTGAAGCTTTCTTT. It encodes CSARTRGSGTTEAFF.

This clonotype was seen repeatedly, ten times or more. The rearrangement joins TRBV20-1 to TRBJ1-2, with D uncertain. CDR1 is DFQATT, CDR2 SNEGSKA, per germline (reference sequence). The CDR3 sequence is 15 residues long. The V and J ends lost 6 bases and 0 bases respectively, with 17 bases between them. Here the CDR3 DNA reads TGCAGTGCCGCCCGGGCTCTGTTAGCTAACTATGGCTACACCTTC. Translated, it gives CSAARALLANYGYTF.

The chain is built from TRBV5-6 and TRBJ1-2; maybe TRBD1 (5 bases). CDR3 size: 15 residues. Germline V lookup: CDR1 SGHDT, CDR2 YYEEEE. Between the trimmed V and J ends, which lost 4 bases and 0 bases, there was a span of 13 bases. CDR3 protein: CASSLEGNPNYGYTF. The CDR3 nucleotides are TGTGCCAGCAGCCTCGAGGGGAACCCTAACTATGGCTACACCTTC.

This clonotype was counted at least ten times. The rearrangement links TRBV6-1 to TRBJ2-5; a weak D match, TRBD1 (6 bases). Trimming removed 7 bases at V and 2 bases at J, with 20 bases between. Germline-derived CDR1 and CDR2 are MNHNS and SASEGT. CDR3 size: 16 residues. This CDR3 reads CASKRGTRIQQETQYF. In DNA, the CDR3 is TGTGCCAGCAAACGTGGGACACGAATACAACAAGAGACCCAGTACTTC.

This clonotype was recorded many times. The rearrangement uses TRBV2 and TRBJ2-2; 10 bases are shared with TRBD2. CDR1 and CDR2 from the germline V gene are SNHLY and FYNNEI. Losses at the gene ends were 10 bases for V and 5 bases for J; bases not matched to a gene: 7. This CDR3 is 14 amino acids long. CDR3 bases: TGTGCCACATTAGCGGGAGGCACTACCGGGGAGCTGTTTTTT. This translates into CATLAGGTTGELFF. The variable domain in full, with the rest retrieved from reference TRBV2 and TRBJ2-2, is EPEVTQTPSHQVTQMGQEVILRCVPISNHLYFYWYRQILGQKVEFLVSFYNNEISEKSEIFDDQFSVERPDGSNFTLKIRSTKLEDSAMYFCATLAGGTTGELFFGEGSRLTVL.

The chain's CDR3 is CASSSGYRGGEQYF. The CDR3, as DNA: TGTGCCAGCAGCTCGGGGTACCGAGGAGGGGAGCAGTACTTC. The chain uses TRBV5-4 and TRBJ2-7, with D maybe TRBD2 (6 bases). The length of the CDR3 is 14 residues. Between the trimmed V and J ends, which lost 3 bases and 7 bases, there was a span of 17 bases. The germline gives CDR1 SGHNT, CDR2 YYREEE (reference sequence).

The chain is built from TRBV19 and TRBJ1-2; D might be TRBD1 (5 bases). CDR3 size: 15 residues. Trimming removed 2 bases at V and 5 bases at J, with 15 bases between. Germline assignment: CDR1 LNHDA and CDR2 SQIVND (reference sequence). The CDR3 DNA reads TGTGCCAGTAGTATATTGGCCAACGGGGGGTATGGCTACACCTTC. Its protein product is CASSILANGGYGYTF.

V and J are TRBV7-2 and TRBJ2-7; D unclear. Deletions cut 5 bases from V and 3 bases from J, with 8 bases between. CDR1 is SGHTA, CDR2 FQGNSA, per germline. The CDR3 spans 12 residues. The CDR3 is CASSVQDYEQYF. CDR3 coding DNA: TGTGCCAGCAGCGTACAAGACTACGAGCAGTACTTC.

This clonotype was counted at least ten times. This chain links TRBV2 with TRBJ2-5; TRBD1 is a possible D gene (5 bases). Looked up from germline, CDR1 is SNHLY and CDR2 is FYNNEI. Between the trimmed V and J ends, which lost 0 bases and 4 bases, there was a span of 15 bases. CDR3 length equals 16 residues. The CDR3 DNA sequence: TGTGCCAGCAGTGAAGCGCTCGGCAGGGCGCGAGAGACCCAGTACTTC. The encoded protein is CASSEALGRARETQYF.

The gene calls are TRBV27 and TRBJ1-1; no definite D call. There are 13 residues in the CDR3. V lost 10 bases to trimming and J lost 1 base, with 13 bases between them. Germline V lookup: CDR1 MNHEY, CDR2 SMNVEV (reference sequence). CDR3 bases: TGTGCCACCCACGAGATGGGGAACACTGAAGCTTTCTTT. It encodes CATHEMGNTEAFF.

This clonotype occurred many times. The chain uses TRBV28 and TRBJ1-4, with 10 bases lining up with TRBD1. The V segment lost 3 bases and the J segment 8 bases; nucleotides outside the gene matches: 9. CDR3 size: 16 residues. Germline V gene lookup returns CDR1 MDHEN and CDR2 SYDVKM. The CDR3 here is CASSFSDRGLREKLFF. The CDR3 coding sequence is TGTGCCAGCAGTTTCTCCGACAGGGGGCTGCGAGAAAAACTGTTTTTT.

CDR3 in DNA: TGTGCCAGCAGCTACGGGACAGCCTCAAATCAGCCCCAGCATTTT. It specifies CASSYGTASNQPQHF. The V call is TRBV5-6, the J call TRBJ1-5, with 7 bases lining up with TRBD1. The CDR3 extends over 15 amino acids. Trimming at V came to 3 bases and at J to 4 bases, leaving 7 bases not matched to a gene. CDR1 is SGHDT, CDR2 YYEEEE, per germline.

V is TRBV19 and J is TRBJ1-1; D not resolved. The CDR3 consists of 14 residues. V was pared by 3 bases and J by 2 bases, with 10 bases between. Germline-derived CDR1 and CDR2 are LNHDA and SQIVND (reference sequence). The CDR3 DNA is TGTGCCAGTAGTATTACGGGGTCTAACACTGAAGCTTTCTTT. Translating it yields CASSITGSNTEAFF.

This clonotype was picked up a small number of times. V is TRBV13 and J is TRBJ2-5; 10 nucleotides line up with TRBD2. The CDR3 spans 18 residues. V dropped 5 bases and J dropped 5; count of bases not matched to a gene: 17. Per germline, CDR1 PRHDT and CDR2 FYEKMQ (reference sequence). The CDR3 nucleotides are TGTGCCAGCAGCCTAATCGGGCTAGCGGGAGTAGAGGGGGAGACCCAGTACTTC. It specifies CASSLIGLAGVEGETQYF. Together with reference TRBV13 and TRBJ2-5, the CDR3 gives the full variable domain: AAGVIQSPRHLIKEKRETATLKCYPIPRHDTVYWYQQGPGQDPQFLISFYEKMQSDKGSIPDRFSAQQFSDYHSELNMSSLELGDSALYFCASSLIGLAGVEGETQYFGPGTRLLVL.

In its sample, this clonotype was seen many times. This chain connects TRBV5-6 to TRBJ1-2, with TRBD1 matching 9 bases. CDR1 and CDR2 from the germline V gene are SGHDT and YYEEEE. The trim removed 2 bases at V and 8 bases at J, leaving 1 base unmatched. The length of the CDR3 is 12 residues. The CDR3 protein is CASSFGQGGYTF. CDR3 in DNA: TGTGCCAGCAGCTTCGGACAGGGGGGCTACACCTTC.

This clonotype appeared a few times. The V and J genes are TRBV6-2 or TRBV6-3 and TRBJ1-1; no clear D gene. V shed 5 bases and J shed 5 bases, with 15 bases lying between them. The CDR3 runs 14 residues. Germline CDR1 reads MNHEY; CDR2 reads SVGEGT. The CDR3 sequence is CASSRSDLRTEAFF. In DNA, the CDR3 is TGTGCCAGCAGTAGATCGGACCTCAGGACTGAAGCTTTCTTT.

This clonotype was counted a few times. CDR3 in DNA: TGTGCCAGCAGCTCTGCGGACGCATACTACGAGCAGTACTTC. It codes for CASSSADAYYEQYF. This chain links TRBV9 with TRBJ2-7; D gene uncertain. The CDR3 covers 14 residues. Per the germline V gene, CDR1 is SGDLS and CDR2 is YYNGEE. Deletions cut 4 bases from V and 3 bases from J, with 14 bases between.